This T cell receptor (beta chain) is drawn from a study of patients and donors after allogeneic stem cell transplantation. TCRdb called the RT-PCR reads again in MiXCR, with one record for every CDR3 protein. The sample records 70,000 to 75,000 distinct CDR3 sequences, around a quarter being singletons. V lost 4 bases, J lost 4 bases, and 14 bases lay in between. CDR1 SGHRS and CDR2 YFSETQ come from the germline V gene. CDR3 length: 14 amino acids. This clonotype came up many times. The genes are TRBV5-1 and TRBJ1-1, with D possibly TRBD1 on 6 matching bases. Material: blood, either unsorted or a sorted T cell fraction (not recorded which). This clonotype was sampled from a human donor who was either an allogeneic HSCT recipient or a stem cell or donor lymphocyte infusion donor (not recorded which). It is not recorded whose cells these are; they may come from a transplant donor. The CDR3 DNA is TGCGCCAGCAGCGCCCCCCAGGGGAGCACTGAAGCTTTCTTT. This sequence encodes CASSAPQGSTEAFF.